What follows are 6 T cell receptor beta chains derived from one specimen sequenced in a study of control samples from healthy donors and cancer patients. Measured with immunoSEQ multiplex PCR; TCRdb has only the in-frame clones, and not every one. Of roughly 47,000 clones in the sample, 87% are singletons; the top ten hold 10%. The source material was PBMCs. The receptor source for this set is a woman aged 55-70 years with lung cancer.

The chain joins TRBV2 to TRBJ2-1; 10 bases match TRBD2. This CDR3 contains 13 residues. V lost 7 bases to trimming and J lost 15 bases; unmatched junction nucleotides: 12. Germline assignment: CDR1 SNHLY and CDR2 FYNNEI. CDR3 residues: CASTRDLAGEWFF. In nucleotides, the CDR3 is TGTGCCAGCACCCGGGACCTAGCGGGAGAATGGTTCTTC. The full variable domain, in which reference TRBV2 and TRBJ2-1 provide the parts outside the CDR3, is EPEVTQTPSHQVTQMGQEVILRCVPISNHLYFYWYRQILGQKVEFLVSFYNNEISEKSEIFDDQFSVERPDGSNFTLKIRSTKLEDSAMYFCASTRDLAGEWFFGPGTRLTVL.

The rearrangement uses TRBV6-1 and TRBJ2-1; either TRBD1 or TRBD2 may fit D (5 bases each). Trimming shortened V by 0 bases and J by 12 bases, and 18 bases separated the two germline ends. In germline, CDR1 is MNHNS, CDR2 SASEGT. The length of the CDR3 is 15 residues. CDR3: CASSEAIFSGTRQFF. The CDR3 DNA is TGTGCCAGCAGTGAAGCGATATTTTCCGGGACCCGGCAGTTCTTC.

The chain has TRBV7-7 and TRBJ2-5, with TRBD2 matching 14 bases. The germline V gene encodes CDR1 SSHAT and CDR2 FNYEAQ (reference sequence). Unmatched junction bases numbered 9, after V lost 4 bases and J lost 5 bases. The CDR3 consists of 17 residues. The chain's CDR3 is CASSSHRLAGGKETQYF. The DNA for the CDR3 is TGTGCCAGCAGCTCGCACCGACTAGCGGGAGGGAAGGAGACCCAGTACTTC.

The CDR3 DNA sequence: TGTGCCAGCAGCCAAGTTAGCGGAGCCCGCACCGGGGAGCTGTTTTTT. Translation: CASSQVSGARTGELFF. This chain joins TRBV4-2 and TRBJ2-2, with D possibly being TRBD2 (6 bases). V lost 1 base to trimming and J lost 4 bases, with 13 bases between them. This CDR3 region has 16 residues. Germline V gene lookup returns CDR1 LGHNA and CDR2 YNFKEQ.

The sample holds one count of this clone. The chain uses TRBV24-1 and TRBJ2-3; D possibly corresponds to TRBD2 (6 bases). Germline V gene sequence: CDR1 KGHDR, CDR2 SFDVKD. V was cut by 6 bases and J by 3 bases, with 12 bases left in between. CDR3 length: 14 amino acids. The CDR3: CATSHGGGTDTQYF. CDR3 nucleotide sequence: TGTGCCACCAGTCACGGTGGAGGGACAGATACGCAGTATTTT.

This clone is a singleton in its sample. V gene TRBV28 combines with J gene TRBJ1-1, with D possibly matching TRBD1 (5 bases). CDR3 length: 14 residues. V lost 6 bases to trimming and J lost 1 base, with 12 bases between them. Germline lookup yields CDR1 MDHEN and CDR2 SYDVKM. As DNA, the CDR3 is TGTGCCAGCAGCCCTTCGGGGCGGAACACTGAAGCTTTCTTT. This encodes CASSPSGRNTEAFF. Drawing the rest from reference TRBV28 and TRBJ1-1, the complete variable domain is DVKVTQSSRYLVKRTGEKVFLECVQDMDHENMFWYRQDPGLGLRLIYFSYDVKMKEKGDIPEGYSVSREKKERFSLILESASTNQTSMYLCASSPSGRNTEAFFGQGTRLTVV.